Presented here are 9 T cell receptor beta chains from one specimen sequenced in a study of early T cells in non-severe SARS-CoV-2 infection. MiXCR was run by TCRdb on the 5' RACE reads, yielding one entry per CDR3 protein. The table has about 36,000 distinct CDR3 sequences, 6.8% seen once. Sequenced here: whole blood, sampled at baseline. Receptor source: an adult who was a healthcare worker with PCR-confirmed SARS-CoV-2 infection or an uninfected control (not recorded which).

This clonotype was found a few times. The CDR3 is CASSLRGNGYGYTF. The CDR3 DNA follows: TGTGCCAGCAGTTTAAGGGGGAATGGTTATGGCTACACCTTC. The genes are TRBV28 and TRBJ1-2; possibly TRBD1 for D (6 bases). Germline V gene lookup returns CDR1 MDHEN and CDR2 SYDVKM. There are 14 residues in the CDR3. The germline V and J ends were trimmed by 2 bases and 5 bases, with 12 bases remaining between them.

Only a few counts were recorded for this clonotype. The V and J genes are TRBV28 and TRBJ2-7; D might be TRBD1 (6 bases). CDR1 and CDR2 (germline): MDHEN, SYDVKM. The length of the CDR3 is 13 residues. V was cut by 7 bases and J by 0 bases, with 10 bases left in between. The CDR3 bases are TGTGCCAGCACAGGGGCCCTCTCCTACGAGCAGTACTTC. It specifies CASTGALSYEQYF.

The sample holds a few counts of this clonotype. V is TRBV3-1 and J is TRBJ2-5, with unresolved D. Germline V gives CDR1 LGHDT, CDR2 YNNKEL (reference sequence). The CDR3 runs 10 residues. V shed 4 bases and J shed 7 bases, with 4 bases lying between them. The CDR3 here is CASSRGTQYF. The CDR3 bases are TGTGCCAGCAGCCGGGGGACCCAGTACTTC.

This clonotype was observed at least ten times. V and J are TRBV6-1 and TRBJ2-5; perhaps TRBD1 as D (5 bases). The length of the CDR3 is 14 residues. Between the trimmed V and J ends, which lost 6 bases and 0 bases, there was a span of 11 bases. The germline gives CDR1 MNHNS, CDR2 SASEGT. The CDR3: CASSRVADQETQYF. The CDR3 DNA follows: TGTGCCAGCAGCAGGGTGGCGGACCAAGAGACCCAGTACTTC.

This clonotype occurred a few times. The chain recombines TRBV10-3 with TRBJ2-4; possible D gene TRBD2, 5 bases. Germline V gene lookup returns CDR1 ENHRY and CDR2 SYGVKD. V was clipped by 2 bases and J by 1 base, with 6 bases between them. This CDR3 spans 14 amino acids. The DNA of the CDR3 is TGTGCCATCAGTGAGCTAGCCGCCAAAAACATTCAGTACTTC. This gives the protein CAISELAAKNIQYF.

This clonotype appeared a few times. The CDR3 loop reads CASSPGSDTQYF. For the CDR3, the DNA is TGCGCCAGCAGCCCAGGGTCGGATACGCAGTATTTT. The chain combines TRBV4-3 with TRBJ2-3, with a weak D call TRBD1 (5 bases). The germline gives CDR1 LGHNA, CDR2 YSLEER. The V end lost 4 bases, the J end lost 6 bases, and 8 bases lay between the germline ends. This CDR3 has 12 residues.

This chain connects TRBV12-3 or TRBV12-4 to TRBJ2-7; possibly TRBD2 for D (6 bases). The CDR3 sequence is 16 residues long. V was trimmed by 5 bases and J by 0 bases, leaving 17 bases between them. CDR3 nucleotide sequence: TGTGCCAGCAGTCCTTTATTTCGGGGGAGCTCCTACGAGCAGTACTTC. Its translation: CASSPLFRGSSYEQYF.

On this clonotype: Sequence at one end of the junction differs from germline and may be a read error. The gene calls are TRBV7-8 and TRBJ2-2, with D possibly being TRBD2 (5 bases). The V gene's germline CDR1 is SGHVS and CDR2 FQNEAQ. This CDR3 spans 16 amino acids. This CDR3 reads CVSSFDVSANTGELFF. DNA for the CDR3: TGTGTCAGCAGCTTTGATGTTAGCGCGAACACCGGGGAGCTGTTTTTT. Full variable domain (rest looked up from reference TRBV7-8 and TRBJ2-2): GAGVSQSPRYKVAKRGQDVALRCDPISGHVSLFWYQQALGQGPEFLTYFQNEAQLDKSGLPSDRFFAERPEGSVSTLKIQRTQQEDSAVYLCVSSFDVSANTGELFFGEGSRLTVL.

This clonotype was found many times. V is TRBV10-2 and J is TRBJ2-3; D assignment may be TRBD1 or TRBD2 (5 bases each). The germline gives CDR1 WSHSY, CDR2 SAAADI. V was pared by 8 bases and J by 0 bases, with 15 bases between. The CDR3 spans 15 residues. CDR3 bases: TGCGCCAGCGCCGTCAGGGACCTCAGCACAGATACGCAGTATTTT. The encoded protein is CASAVRDLSTDTQYF.